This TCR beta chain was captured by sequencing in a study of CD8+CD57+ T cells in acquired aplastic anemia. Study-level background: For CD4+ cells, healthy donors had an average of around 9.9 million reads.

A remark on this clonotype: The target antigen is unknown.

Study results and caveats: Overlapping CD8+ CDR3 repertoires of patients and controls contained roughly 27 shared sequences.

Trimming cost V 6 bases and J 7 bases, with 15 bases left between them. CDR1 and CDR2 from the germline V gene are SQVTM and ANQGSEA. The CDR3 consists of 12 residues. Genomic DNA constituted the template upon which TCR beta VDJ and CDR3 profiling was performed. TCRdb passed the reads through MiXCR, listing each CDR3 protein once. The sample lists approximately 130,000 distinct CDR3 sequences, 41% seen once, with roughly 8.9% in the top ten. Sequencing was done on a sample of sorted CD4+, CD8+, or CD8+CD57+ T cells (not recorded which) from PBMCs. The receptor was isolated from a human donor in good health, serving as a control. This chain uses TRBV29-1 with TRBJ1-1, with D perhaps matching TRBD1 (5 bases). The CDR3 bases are TGCAGCGTCCCGATCGGGGCAAGTGAAGCTTTCTTT. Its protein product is CSVPIGASEAFF.